This record concerns one T cell receptor (beta chain) sequence. What antigen it recognizes has not been identified. Base qualities were left out, and no much larger clone turns up one base away. Magnetic bead negative selection was used to isolate untouched CD4+ T cells from Ficoll-separated PBMC, with purity averaging about 98%. Magnetic beads were used to isolate untouched CD4+ T cells from Ficoll-separated PBMC, giving roughly 98% purity with negligible CD8+ contamination. Peripheral blood mononuclear cells came from the buffy coats of a few healthy blood donors. CMV seronegative status was shared by all three donors. The DNeasy Blood & Tissue Kit was used for extraction of genomic DNA. Genomic DNA from sorted CD137+CD4+ cells and from pre-culture CD4+ baseline samples of each subject was subjected to TCRB sequencing. The sample comes from a study of T cell repertoires and HLA-DP antigens (dated by TCRdb to 2016 to 2019). Background on the whole study: The study used an in vitro model of CD4+ T cell alloreactivity against allogeneic HLA-DP presented by transduced HeLa cells. Compared with self, one alloantigen differed at one amino acid in the peptide-binding groove and the other differed at around eleven, modelling structurally similar versus dissimilar alloantigens. The three donors were two male and one female, with ages ranging from the 18-to-29 to the 60-to-69 age band. Average DNA input was about 220 ng for sorted CD137+CD4+ samples, compared with around 1,200 ng for pre-culture CD4+ samples.

Sequences SNHLY (CDR1) and FYNNEI (CDR2) are obtained from the germline V gene. For this chain, trimming is 6 bases at the V end and 0 bases at the J end, and the number of junction bases without a gene match is 2. Taken from cysteine to phenylalanine, the CDR3 has 14 residues. The entry retains the CDR3 DNA only, 42 bases that are in frame from base 1. The immunoSEQ multiplex PCR, with forward primers for 54 TRBV segments and reverse primers for 13 TRBJ segments, was used to amplify TCRB CDR3 regions. Pre-culture CD4+ samples were sequenced at deep resolution with a target of some 200,000 T cell genomes. Sequencing of the amplicons on an Illumina HiSeq System generated 87 bp reads spanning the CDR3. Per the original workflow: PCR and sequencing errors in the reads were corrected, and CDR3 regions were defined by aligning to IMGT reference sequences. Synthetic template pools were used to estimate counts of templates and unique rearrangements. Clonality was computed as 1 minus Pielou's evenness. Richness was estimated with the Daley-Smith estimator. Repertoire overlap was measured with Morisita's index. Clones present in cultured samples but not detected in the pre-culture repertoire of the same donor were defined as low-abundance clones. What TCRdb holds here is the immuneACCESS table cut down to in-frame rearrangements. Part of the clones is not present; checked against another copy, under half of the missing clones reflect an unresolved V gene, and the others are unexplained. V and J calls and clone size are as listed in that table; D and trimming were resolved from the DNA. Recorded for this sample are 85,000 to 90,000 clones; roughly 86% of them occurred a single time. The ten largest clones capture about 1.5% of the sample.

Broad study findings and their caveats: Limitations were identified as the inclusion of only three donors, the use of a non-physiological HeLa antigen-presenting system, and the use of total CD4+ responder cells. Average cumulative frequency of clones undetected before culture was approximately 40% against one allele and roughly 54% against the other. Sorted CD137+ cells showed similar clonality against both alloantigens, at 0.35 to 0.45, which was much higher than the approximately 0.037 seen in pre-culture samples. The naive and memory CD4+ repertoires were not analysed as separate populations.

Sequenced sample: CD4+ T cells from PBMCs. This TCR was sampled from a man in his forties or fifties in good health and CMV-seronegative. The chain links TRBV2 with TRBJ1-3; 7 middle bases align to TRBD1. In nucleotides, the sequence is TGTGCCAGCAGGGGACAGATCTCTGGAAACACCATATATTTT. Translation gives CASRGQISGNTIYF.